These 9 T cell receptor beta chains were all obtained from the same sample, sequenced in a study of early T cells in non-severe SARS-CoV-2 infection. TCRdb fed the 5' RACE reads into MiXCR, producing one record per CDR3 protein. Among fewer than 85,000 distinct CDR3 sequences listed, around 15% were seen once. The sequenced sample consisted of whole blood. These receptors were collected from an adult who was a healthcare worker with PCR-confirmed SARS-CoV-2 infection or an uninfected control (not recorded which).

The chain links TRBV10-3 to TRBJ2-1, with D tentatively TRBD2 (6 bases). The CDR3 covers 16 residues. The germline CDR1 and CDR2 sequences are ENHRY and SYGVKD. V lost 4 bases to trimming and J lost 3 bases, with 16 bases between them. The CDR3 protein is CAISGSLGTFYNEQFF. The CDR3 nucleotides read TGTGCCATCAGTGGGAGTTTGGGGACTTTCTACAATGAGCAGTTCTTC.

The rearrangement joins TRBV7-6 to TRBJ2-7, with 7 bases fitting TRBD1. With V trimmed by 6 bases and J by 5 bases, 10 bases remained unmatched. The CDR3 has 14 amino acids. Germline-derived CDR1 and CDR2 are SGHVS and FNYEAQ. The CDR3, as DNA: TGTGCCAGCAGTTCGACAGGGCTATTCGACGAGCAGTACTTC. The encoded protein is CASSSTGLFDEQYF.

V gene TRBV29-1 combines with J gene TRBJ2-1; no clear D. Trimming left V 4 bases short and J 7 bases short, with 8 bases between. This CDR3 contains 11 residues. Germline-derived CDR1 and CDR2 are SQVTM and ANQGSEA. The CDR3 bases are TGCAGCGTTGTTCGGTGGAATGAGCAGTTCTTC. Its protein product is CSVVRWNEQFF.

The chain carries TRBV4-2 and TRBJ2-4, with 10 bases matching TRBD2. The V segment lost 0 bases and the J segment 6 bases; nucleotides outside the gene matches: 11. This CDR3 is built from 18 residues. Germline V lookup: CDR1 LGHNA, CDR2 YNFKEQ. CDR3 region: CASSQDEAGLAGVNIQYF. CDR3 DNA: TGTGCCAGCAGCCAAGATGAGGCTGGGCTAGCGGGGGTAAACATTCAGTACTTC.

This clonotype showed up many times. The rearrangement links TRBV5-4 to TRBJ1-6; TRBD1 is a possible D gene (6 bases). Germline CDR1 and CDR2: SGHNT and YYREEE (reference sequence). The CDR3 spans 15 residues. V lost 4 bases, J lost 9 bases, and 17 bases lay in between. The chain's CDR3 is CASSTRQANISPLHF. CDR3 in DNA: TGTGCCAGCAGCACCCGACAGGCGAATATTTCACCCCTCCACTTT.

This clonotype was detected only a few times. The chain carries TRBV27 and TRBJ2-7, with a possible D match to TRBD1 (6 bases). This CDR3 comprises 13 residues. V was pared by 3 bases and J by 3 bases, with 9 bases between. Looked up from germline, CDR1 is MNHEY and CDR2 is SMNVEV (reference sequence). Here the CDR3 DNA reads TGTGCCAGCAGTTTCTTACAGGGCTACGAGCAGTACTTC. Protein product: CASSFLQGYEQYF.

There are a few counts of this clonotype. The V and J genes are TRBV11-3 and TRBJ2-1, with 10 nucleotides matching TRBD2. V was pared by 2 bases and J by 8 bases, with 18 bases of the junction left unmatched. Germline assignment: CDR1 SGHNT and CDR2 YENEEA. This CDR3 comprises 19 residues. CDR3 DNA: TGTGCCAGCAGCTTACTGTCCTGGTCTGTCAGCGGGAGGGCCGATGAGCAGTTCTTC. This codes for CASSLLSWSVSGRADEQFF.

This clonotype has just a few counts. J is TRBJ2-2 and V is TRBV12-3 or TRBV12-4; D is possibly TRBD1 (6 bases). Trimming stripped 1 base from V and 6 bases from J, with 9 bases between. The CDR3 sequence is 14 residues long. The CDR3 DNA sequence: TGTGCCAGCAGTTTAGTGGGGGCGGCCGGGGAGCTGTTTTTT. Amino acids: CASSLVGAAGELFF.

This clonotype was found a few times. V and J are TRBV18 and TRBJ2-5; no reliable D call. CDR3 length: 13 residues. CDR1 and CDR2 from the germline V gene are KGHSH and LQKENI. The V and J ends lost 3 bases and 2 bases respectively, with 7 bases between them. CDR3 amino acids: CASSPRQQETQYF. The CDR3 DNA reads TGTGCCAGCTCACCGAGGCAGCAAGAGACCCAGTACTTC.